Presented here are 20 T cell receptor beta chains from one specimen sequenced in a study of identical twins. TCRdb analysed the 5' RACE reads with MiXCR anew, one entry per CDR3 protein. The sample has some 630,000 distinct CDR3 sequences; roughly 7.2% are singletons. The same sample was also used in a study of yellow fever vaccine responses in identical twins.

Material for sequencing was PBMCs. These receptors came from a woman aged 18-29 years in good health.

This clonotype showed up just a few times. The chain links TRBV7-8 to TRBJ2-7, with TRBD2 matching 7 bases. The CDR3 extends over 14 amino acids. The V segment lost 5 bases and the J segment 7 bases; nucleotides outside the gene matches: 11. In germline, CDR1 is SGHVS, CDR2 FQNEAQ. CDR3 DNA: TGTGCCAGCAGCCAGGGACCGACCGGGGGGGAGCAGTACTTC. Encoded protein: CASSQGPTGGEQYF.

This clonotype was seen a handful of times. V gene TRBV29-1 combines with J gene TRBJ1-1; D gene unclear. The CDR3 totals 12 residues. Germline assignment: CDR1 SQVTM and CDR2 ANQGSEA. Between the trimmed V and J ends, which lost 4 bases and 1 base, there was a span of 7 bases. This CDR3 is CSVVRQNTEAFF. The CDR3 DNA sequence: TGCAGCGTTGTGCGTCAGAACACTGAAGCTTTCTTT. Together with reference TRBV29-1 and TRBJ1-1, the CDR3 gives the full variable domain: SAVISQKPSRDICQRGTSLTIQCQVDSQVTMMFWYRQQPGQSLTLIATANQGSEATYESGFVIDKFPISRPNLTFSTLTVSNMSPEDSSIYLCSVVRQNTEAFFGQGTRLTVV.

This sequence joins TRBV4-1 and TRBJ1-1; D perhaps matches TRBD1 (5 bases). CDR3 length: 16 amino acids. Germline V gene sequence: CDR1 MGHRA, CDR2 YSYEKL. V was pared by 6 bases and J by 1 base, with 18 bases between. The DNA for the CDR3 is TGCGCCAGCAGTCGCACGGTCGGACAAGAGAACACTGAAGCTTTCTTT. Translated: CASSRTVGQENTEAFF.

There are a few counts of this clonotype. The rearrangement joins TRBV20-1 to TRBJ2-1; D possibly corresponds to TRBD2 (5 bases). CDR1 and CDR2 (germline): DFQATT, SNEGSKA (reference sequence). V lost 1 base and J 9 bases, leaving 16 bases between the germline ends. The CDR3 spans 14 residues. Written as DNA, the CDR3 is TGCAGTGCTAGAGTACCGGGAAGTATTAGTGAGCAGTTCTTC. Translated: CSARVPGSISEQFF.

This clonotype was observed a few times. The chain carries TRBV18 and TRBJ2-7; D ambiguous. Per germline, CDR1 KGHSH and CDR2 LQKENI. The germline V and J ends were trimmed by 0 bases and 1 base, with 4 bases remaining between them. The CDR3 spans 13 residues. The CDR3 DNA is TGTGCCAGCTCACCACCCAGTTCCTACGAGCAGTACGTC. Translating it yields CASSPPSSYEQYV.

The sample holds a few counts of this clonotype. The chain is built from TRBV7-9 and TRBJ1-4; D gene uncertain. Germline V gene lookup returns CDR1 SEHNR and CDR2 FQNEAQ (reference sequence). The CDR3 has 15 residues. The V and J ends lost 4 bases and 2 bases respectively, with 11 bases between them. The CDR3 protein is CASSSERATNEKLFF. The DNA of the CDR3 is TGTGCCAGCAGCTCCGAAAGGGCGACTAATGAAAAACTGTTTTTT.

The chain joins TRBV11-2 to TRBJ2-1, with D unclear. This CDR3 comprises 12 residues. The germline V and J ends were trimmed by 1 base and 13 bases, with 11 bases remaining between them. Germline loops: CDR1 SGHAT, CDR2 FQNNGV. The CDR3 protein is CASSLVWQAQFF. For the CDR3, the DNA is TGTGCCAGCAGCTTAGTCTGGCAGGCCCAGTTCTTC.

Ten or more counts support this clonotype. This rearrangement joins TRBV12-3 or TRBV12-4 to TRBJ2-2; TRBD1 agrees at 7 bases. Trimming removed 6 bases from V and 1 base from J; junction bases left unmatched: 8. The CDR3 is 16 amino acids. In nucleotides, the CDR3 is TGTGCCAGCAGGGAAAACAGGGGCTGGAACACCGGGGAGCTGTTTTTT. It specifies CASRENRGWNTGELFF.

The sample holds a few counts of this clonotype. The genes are TRBV4-1 and TRBJ2-4; D is unclear. The germline V gene has CDR1 MGHRA and CDR2 YSYEKL. The CDR3 contains 17 residues. V lost 1 base, J lost 1 base, and 14 bases lay in between. This chain's CDR3 is CASSQADPDWAKNIQYF. The DNA for the CDR3 is TGCGCCAGCAGCCAAGCCGACCCGGATTGGGCCAAAAACATTCAGTACTTC.

In this sample, this clonotype turned up many times. The chain is built from TRBV14 and TRBJ2-1, with 12 nucleotides matching TRBD2. With 5 bases clipped from V and 10 bases from J, the junction kept 9 bases outside the gene matches. The CDR3 runs to 15 residues. Per germline, CDR1 SGHDN and CDR2 FVKESK. The CDR3 spells CASSSSGRVLGEQFF. CDR3 nucleotide sequence: TGTGCCAGCAGCTCTAGCGGGAGGGTCTTGGGAGAGCAGTTCTTC.

The chain uses TRBV12-3 or TRBV12-4 and TRBJ1-6; a weak D match, TRBD1 (6 bases). CDR3 length: 15 residues. Between the trimmed V and J ends, which lost 3 bases and 8 bases, there was a span of 14 bases. CDR3 amino acids: CASSFLGGLDSPLHF. The CDR3 nucleotides read TGTGCCAGCAGTTTTCTCGGGGGGCTGGATTCACCCCTCCACTTT.

This clonotype was observed at least ten times. The chain employs TRBV15 and TRBJ2-1; 13 positions match TRBD2. This CDR3 is 15 amino acids long. The ends lost 5 bases at V and 5 bases at J; junction bases unmatched: 3. CDR1 is LNHNV and CDR2 is YYDKDF in the germline V gene (reference sequence). The CDR3 here is CATSHGLAGDNEQFF. CDR3 DNA: TGTGCCACCAGCCACGGACTAGCGGGGGACAATGAGCAGTTCTTC.

This clonotype was seen ten or more times. This chain links TRBV29-1 with TRBJ2-5; 10 nucleotides align to TRBD2. V gave up 4 bases and J gave up 5 bases; unmatched junction bases: 10. The CDR3 covers 15 residues. Germline lookup yields CDR1 SQVTM and CDR2 ANQGSEA. Written as DNA, the CDR3 is TGCAGCGTTGTCCGCCTAGCGGGAGAAGGGGAGACCCAGTACTTC. It encodes CSVVRLAGEGETQYF. The complete variable domain, with remaining parts taken from reference TRBV29-1 and TRBJ2-5, reads SAVISQKPSRDICQRGTSLTIQCQVDSQVTMMFWYRQQPGQSLTLIATANQGSEATYESGFVIDKFPISRPNLTFSTLTVSNMSPEDSSIYLCSVVRLAGEGETQYFGPGTRLLVL.

At least ten counts were recorded for this clonotype. The chain combines TRBV2 with TRBJ2-7; a weak D match, TRBD2 (6 bases). V shed 6 bases and J shed 3 bases, with 15 bases lying between them. CDR3 length equals 14 residues. The V gene's germline CDR1 is SNHLY and CDR2 FYNNEI. The CDR3 nucleotides read TGTGCCAGCAGAGCCGGGACTGGGGGCTACGAGCAGTACTTC. It specifies CASRAGTGGYEQYF.

The V call is TRBV12-3 or TRBV12-4, the J call TRBJ2-5, with no clear D. The CDR3 loop spans 14 amino acids. The V end lost 5 bases, the J end lost 1 base, and 11 bases lay between the germline ends. The CDR3 sequence is CASSVLGVQETQYF. CDR3 nucleotide sequence: TGTGCCAGCAGTGTCCTTGGGGTCCAAGAGACCCAGTACTTC.

A few counts support this clonotype. This rearrangement joins TRBV29-1 to TRBJ1-2, with 8 bases aligning to TRBD1. Trimming took 6 bases from V and 8 from J; bases not matched to a gene: 11. The V gene's germline CDR1 is SQVTM and CDR2 ANQGSEA. The CDR3 loop spans 13 amino acids. The CDR3: CSVNPDRAWGYTF. The CDR3 DNA reads TGCAGCGTCAACCCGGACAGGGCGTGGGGCTACACCTTC. Full variable domain (outside the CDR3, taken from reference TRBV29-1 and TRBJ1-2): SAVISQKPSRDICQRGTSLTIQCQVDSQVTMMFWYRQQPGQSLTLIATANQGSEATYESGFVIDKFPISRPNLTFSTLTVSNMSPEDSSIYLCSVNPDRAWGYTFGSGTRLTVV.

In its sample, this clonotype was seen many times. The chain uses TRBV12-3 or TRBV12-4 and TRBJ1-2; D possibly corresponds to TRBD1 (6 bases). V lost 5 bases, J lost 5 bases, and 15 bases lay in between. The CDR3 sequence is 14 residues long. The CDR3 region is CASSHQGTSYGYTF. For the CDR3, the DNA is TGTGCCAGCAGTCACCAGGGGACTTCATATGGCTACACCTTC.

This clonotype was counted between two and nine times. The rearrangement uses TRBV20-1 and TRBJ2-3; possible D gene TRBD2, 5 bases. The CDR3 is 16 residues long. Germline V gives CDR1 DFQATT, CDR2 SNEGSKA (reference sequence). V dropped 0 bases and J dropped 2 bases, with 15 bases sitting between them. CDR3 in amino acids: CSARDSRVRVTDTQYF. The CDR3 nucleotides read TGCAGTGCTAGAGATTCACGGGTGCGGGTCACAGATACGCAGTATTTT.

The gene calls are TRBV28 and TRBJ2-7; D possibly corresponds to TRBD2 (6 bases). CDR3 length: 16 amino acids. Germline V gene lookup returns CDR1 MDHEN and CDR2 SYDVKM. With 6 bases removed from V and 6 bases from J, the gap between germline ends came to 24 bases. CDR3: CASSPVPSTGGSEQYV. The CDR3 bases are TGTGCCAGCAGCCCCGTTCCATCTACCGGGGGAAGCGAGCAGTACGTC.

Only a few counts were recorded for this clonotype. The chain couples TRBV6-4 to TRBJ2-1, with 10 bases fitting TRBD2. This CDR3 is built from 22 residues. Germline trimming cut 2 bases from V and 7 bases from J; bases unmatched to any gene: 26. Germline loops: CDR1 MRHNA, CDR2 SNTAGT. The chain's CDR3 is CASSDRDHRKDPSGSKVNEQFF. DNA for the CDR3: TGTGCCAGCAGTGACAGGGACCACCGCAAAGACCCTAGCGGGAGCAAGGTGAATGAGCAGTTCTTC.